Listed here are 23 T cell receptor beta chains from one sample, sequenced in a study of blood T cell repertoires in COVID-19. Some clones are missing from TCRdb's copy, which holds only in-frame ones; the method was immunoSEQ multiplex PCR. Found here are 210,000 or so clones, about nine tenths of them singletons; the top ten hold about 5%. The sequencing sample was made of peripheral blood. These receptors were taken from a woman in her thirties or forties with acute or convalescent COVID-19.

The CDR3 nucleotides are TGTGCCAGTGGAGGGTCTAACTATGGCTACACCTTC. This sequence encodes CASGGSNYGYTF. The chain carries TRBV3-1 (or the pseudogene TRBV3-2) and TRBJ1-2; D remains ambiguous. Germline CDR1 and CDR2: LGHDT and YNNKEL (reference sequence). V gave up 9 bases and J gave up 0 bases, with 8 bases separating them. This CDR3 region has 12 residues.

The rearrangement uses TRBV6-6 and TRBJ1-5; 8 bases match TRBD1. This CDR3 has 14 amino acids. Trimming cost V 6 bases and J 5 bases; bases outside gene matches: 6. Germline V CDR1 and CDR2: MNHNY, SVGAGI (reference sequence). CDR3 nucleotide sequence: TGTGCCAGCAGCTCGGGACAGGACCATCAGCCCCAGCATTTT. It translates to CASSSGQDHQPQHF.

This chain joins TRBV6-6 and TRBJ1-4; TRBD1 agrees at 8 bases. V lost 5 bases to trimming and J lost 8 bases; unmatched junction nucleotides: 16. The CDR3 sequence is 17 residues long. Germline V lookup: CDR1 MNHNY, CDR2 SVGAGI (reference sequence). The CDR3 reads CASSRDPPTGVSEKLFF. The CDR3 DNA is TGTGCCAGCAGTCGCGATCCGCCGACAGGGGTCAGCGAAAAACTGTTTTTT.

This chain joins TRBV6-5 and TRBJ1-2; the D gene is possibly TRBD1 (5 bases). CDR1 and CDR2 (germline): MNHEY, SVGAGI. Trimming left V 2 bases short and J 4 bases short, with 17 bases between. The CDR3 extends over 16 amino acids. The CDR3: CASSYTETGTLYGYTF. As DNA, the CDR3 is TGTGCCAGCAGTTACACGGAGACCGGGACTCTCTATGGCTACACCTTC.

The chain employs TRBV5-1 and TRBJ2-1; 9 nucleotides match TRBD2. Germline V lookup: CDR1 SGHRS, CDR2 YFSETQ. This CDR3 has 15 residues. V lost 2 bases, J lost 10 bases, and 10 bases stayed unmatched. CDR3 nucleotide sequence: TGCGCCAGCAGCTTTCGCGGGGGGGGCCACGGAGAGCAGTTCTTC. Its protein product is CASSFRGGGHGEQFF. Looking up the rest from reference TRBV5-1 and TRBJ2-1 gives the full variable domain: KAGVTQTPRYLIKTRGQQVTLSCSPISGHRSVSWYQQTPGQGLQFLFEYFSETQRNKGNFPGRFSGRQFSNSRSEMNVSTLELGDSALYLCASSFRGGGHGEQFFGPGTRLTVL.

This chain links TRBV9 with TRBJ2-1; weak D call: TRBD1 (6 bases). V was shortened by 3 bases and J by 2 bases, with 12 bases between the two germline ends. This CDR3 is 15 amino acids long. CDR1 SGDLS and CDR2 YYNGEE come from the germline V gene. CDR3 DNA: TGTGCCAGCAGCGGAGGACAGATTCCCTACAATGAGCAGTTCTTC. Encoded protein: CASSGGQIPYNEQFF.

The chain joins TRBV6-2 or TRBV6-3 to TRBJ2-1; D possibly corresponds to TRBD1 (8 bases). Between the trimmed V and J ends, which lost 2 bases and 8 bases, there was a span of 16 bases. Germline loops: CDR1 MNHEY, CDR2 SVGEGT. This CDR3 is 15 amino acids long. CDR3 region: CASSYGQGGWDEQFF. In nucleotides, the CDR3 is TGTGCCAGCAGTTACGGACAGGGAGGGTGGGATGAGCAGTTCTTC.

The CDR3 DNA follows: TGTGCCAGCAGCTTTGGGACAGGGTTGAATTCTGGCGGCTACACCTTC. Protein product: CASSFGTGLNSGGYTF. The chain couples TRBV11-2 to TRBJ1-2; 9 bases match TRBD1. Per germline, CDR1 SGHAT and CDR2 FQNNGV. V gave up 3 bases and J gave up 8 bases; unmatched junction bases: 13. The CDR3 loop spans 16 amino acids.

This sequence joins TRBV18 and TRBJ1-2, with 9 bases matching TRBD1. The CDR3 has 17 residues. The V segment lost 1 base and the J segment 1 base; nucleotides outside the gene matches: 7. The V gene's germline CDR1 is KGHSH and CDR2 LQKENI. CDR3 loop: CASSPLSTGGGNYGYTF. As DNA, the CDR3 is TGTGCCAGCTCACCACTGTCGACAGGGGGAGGTAACTATGGCTACACCTTC.

The CDR3 loop reads CASSEPTGLNGYTF. The DNA for the CDR3 is TGTGCCAGCAGTGAACCGACAGGTCTGAATGGCTACACCTTC. The chain employs TRBV6-1 and TRBJ1-2; TRBD1 might be the D (6 bases). Germline V lookup: CDR1 MNHNS, CDR2 SASEGT. Trimming took off 2 bases at V and 6 bases at J, with 13 bases between the two ends. The CDR3 is made up of 14 amino acids.

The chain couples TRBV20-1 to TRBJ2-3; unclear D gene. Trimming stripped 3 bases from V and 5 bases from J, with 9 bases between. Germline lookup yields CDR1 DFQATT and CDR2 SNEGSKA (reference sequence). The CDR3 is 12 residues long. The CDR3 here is CSASAARDTQYF. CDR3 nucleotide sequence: TGCAGTGCTAGTGCTGCTAGAGATACGCAGTATTTT.

The CDR3 region is CASSYMLLLCYNSPLHF. The DNA of the CDR3 is TGTGCCAGCAGTTACATGTTACTCCTATGCTATAATTCACCCCTCCACTTT. V gene TRBV6-7 combines with J gene TRBJ1-6; the D is unclear. TRBV6-7 is assigned to the ORF class and has an uncertain function. The germline V and J ends were trimmed by 2 bases and 3 bases, with 14 bases remaining between them. This CDR3 comprises 17 residues.

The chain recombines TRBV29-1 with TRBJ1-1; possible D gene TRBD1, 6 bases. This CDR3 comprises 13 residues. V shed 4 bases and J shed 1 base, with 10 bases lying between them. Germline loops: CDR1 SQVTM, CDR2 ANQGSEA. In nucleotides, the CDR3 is TGCAGCGTTGTAAGGACAGAGAACACTGAAGCTTTCTTT. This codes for CSVVRTENTEAFF. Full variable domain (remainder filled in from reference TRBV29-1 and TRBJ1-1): SAVISQKPSRDICQRGTSLTIQCQVDSQVTMMFWYRQQPGQSLTLIATANQGSEATYESGFVIDKFPISRPNLTFSTLTVSNMSPEDSSIYLCSVVRTENTEAFFGQGTRLTVV.

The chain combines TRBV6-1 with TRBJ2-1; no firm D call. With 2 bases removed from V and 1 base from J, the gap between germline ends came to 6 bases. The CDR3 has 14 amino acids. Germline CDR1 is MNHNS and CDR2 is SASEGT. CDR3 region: CASSELQSYNEQFF. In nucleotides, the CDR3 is TGTGCCAGCAGTGAATTGCAGTCCTACAATGAGCAGTTCTTC.

The CDR3 coding sequence is TGTGCCAGCAGTTACCCCCCCGGAGAGAAGCAGTTCTTC. Translating gives CASSYPPGEKQFF. This chain joins TRBV6-5 and TRBJ2-1; D is unresolved. Per the germline V gene, CDR1 is MNHEY and CDR2 is SVGAGI. Trimming pared 2 bases from V and 11 bases from J, leaving 13 bases between. The CDR3 runs to 13 residues.

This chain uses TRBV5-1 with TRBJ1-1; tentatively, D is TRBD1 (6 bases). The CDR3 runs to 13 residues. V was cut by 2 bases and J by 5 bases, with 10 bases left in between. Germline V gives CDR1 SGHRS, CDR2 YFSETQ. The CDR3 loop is CASSFKGGTEAFF. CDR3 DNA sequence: TGCGCCAGCAGCTTTAAGGGGGGGACTGAAGCTTTCTTT. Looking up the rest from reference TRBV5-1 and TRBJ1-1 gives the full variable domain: KAGVTQTPRYLIKTRGQQVTLSCSPISGHRSVSWYQQTPGQGLQFLFEYFSETQRNKGNFPGRFSGRQFSNSRSEMNVSTLELGDSALYLCASSFKGGTEAFFGQGTRLTVV.

The CDR3 nucleotides are TGCGCCAGCAGTAACACTGGCTACACCTTC. This codes for CASSNTGYTF. The chain combines TRBV23-1 with TRBJ1-2, with D hard to call. TRBV23-1 is an ORF; its function is uncertain. This CDR3 has 10 residues. The V end was cut by 5 bases, the J end by 7 bases, with 5 bases between.

The CDR3 sequence: CASSLKGGGNTIYF. The CDR3 nucleotides are TGCGCCAGCAGCTTGAAAGGCGGGGGAAACACCATATATTTT. The chain employs TRBV5-1 and TRBJ1-3; D is unclear. Trimming removed 1 base at V and 4 bases at J, with 9 bases between. Per germline, CDR1 SGHRS and CDR2 YFSETQ. CDR3 length: 14 residues.

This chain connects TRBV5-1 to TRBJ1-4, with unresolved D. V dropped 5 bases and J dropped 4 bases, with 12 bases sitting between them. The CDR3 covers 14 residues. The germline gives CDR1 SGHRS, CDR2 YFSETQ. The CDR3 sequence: CASRDTAGNEKLFF. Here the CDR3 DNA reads TGCGCCAGCAGGGATACGGCGGGTAATGAAAAACTGTTTTTT.

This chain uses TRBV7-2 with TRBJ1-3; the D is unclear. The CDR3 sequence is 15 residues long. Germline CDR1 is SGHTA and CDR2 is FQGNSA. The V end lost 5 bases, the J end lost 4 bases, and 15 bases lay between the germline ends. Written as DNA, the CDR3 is TGTGCCAGCAGCGCCCGGGAGTTGACGGGAAACACCATATATTTT. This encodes CASSARELTGNTIYF.

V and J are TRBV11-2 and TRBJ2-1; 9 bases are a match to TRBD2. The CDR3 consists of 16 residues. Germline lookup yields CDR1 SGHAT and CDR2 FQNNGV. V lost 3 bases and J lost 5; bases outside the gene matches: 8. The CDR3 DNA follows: TGTGCCAGCAGCTTTTACCGAACTAGCGGGCACAATGAGCAGTTCTTC. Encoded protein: CASSFYRTSGHNEQFF.

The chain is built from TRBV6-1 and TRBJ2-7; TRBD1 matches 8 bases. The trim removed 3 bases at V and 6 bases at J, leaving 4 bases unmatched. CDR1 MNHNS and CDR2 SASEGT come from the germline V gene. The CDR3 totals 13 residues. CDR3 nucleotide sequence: TGTGCCAGCAGTGAGCAGGACAGGGCCGAGCAGTACGTC. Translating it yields CASSEQDRAEQYV.

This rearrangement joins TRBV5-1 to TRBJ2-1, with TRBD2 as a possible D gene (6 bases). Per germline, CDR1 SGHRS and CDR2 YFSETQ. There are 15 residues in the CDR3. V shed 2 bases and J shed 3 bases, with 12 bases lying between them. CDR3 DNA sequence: TGCGCCAGCAGCTTCCGGTGGGGGGACTACAATGAGCAGTTCTTC. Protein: CASSFRWGDYNEQFF.